The entry below describes one TCR delta chain. This probably arose from a read error, given a far larger clone one base away. The same CDR3 is also encoded by other DNA sequences in this sample. V was trimmed by 4 bases and J by 0 bases, leaving 20 bases between them. Germline V CDR1 and CDR2: GEAIGNYY, EKD. There are 17 residues in the CDR3. This sample stems from a study of γδ T cells in repeated Plasmodium falciparum infection. TCRdb applied CATT to the multiplex PCR reads for clone calling. The sample carries 85,000 to 90,000 delta-chain clones, approximately 1.4% recorded once. Vgamma9/Vdelta2+ and Vdelta2-negative gammadelta T cells were flow-sorted from PBMC for bulk sequencing.

Source material: gamma-delta T cells from blood. This TCR was recovered from a pool of human donors (malaria-infected and uninfected, not separated). The chain has TRDV2 and TRDJ1; the D is unclear. TCRdb gives no J gene; it was assigned here by matching the DNA to germline. CDR3 nucleotides: TGTGCCTGTGATACCGTGTCCTCTCCGGGGTACACCGATAAACTCATCTTT. Translated: CACDTVSSPGYTDKLIF.